These T cell receptor beta chains were read from a single sample in a study of blood T cell repertoires in COVID-19. Profiling relied on immunoSEQ multiplex PCR, and the TCRdb table lists in-frame clones only, not all of them. The data hold approximately 230,000 clones, with 75% to 90% observed a single time. Material: PBMCs or T cells enriched from blood (not recorded which). These receptors all stem from a woman aged 25 to 45 who had recovered from COVID-19. Each CDR3 is given with its conserved first and last residue.

J,V,CDR3
TRBJ2-4,TRBV5-1,CASSLGPHRGTKNIQYF
TRBJ2-7,TRBV5-4,CASSLAAGGLSEQYF
TRBJ1-4,TRBV7-2,CASSSRPGGDGTNEKLFF
TRBJ2-3,TRBV5-4,CASFRGTSGLTDTQYF
TRBJ2-7,TRBV6-5,CASRRGLAGAYEQYF
TRBJ2-1,TRBV15,CATSTRLAGPYNEQFF
TRBJ1-2,TRBV20-1,CSARGAGYTF
TRBJ2-1,TRBV7-3,CASSLGQHNEQFF
TRBJ2-1,TRBV24-1,CATSAGASGINEQFF
TRBJ1-1,TRBV6-2/TRBV6-3,CASSARTGSPEAFF
TRBJ2-7,TRBV7-6,CASSPRQGRFYEQYF
TRBJ1-2,TRBV28,CASSGPNYGYTF
TRBJ2-7,TRBV5-1,CASSLDGTGGGEQYF
TRBJ2-3,TRBV5-1,CASSLVTTSSTDTQYF
TRBJ2-3,TRBV12-3/TRBV12-4,CASTPQGDTQYF
TRBJ2-1,TRBV19,CASSETTSREQFF
TRBJ1-1,TRBV18,CASSAQGGTEAFF
TRBJ2-7,TRBV18,CASSLPGLARINEQYF
TRBJ2-3,TRBV9,CASSVRGLASPDYTDTQYF
TRBJ2-6,TRBV5-1,CASSPDRASGANVLTF
TRBJ2-1,TRBV6-5,CASSSTRQAEQFF
TRBJ2-3,TRBV5-4,CATTHRGSTADTQYF